A single sample is the source of the 32 T cell receptor beta chains below, sequenced in a study of T cell responses to AZD1222 COVID-19 vaccine. Profiling relied on immunoSEQ multiplex PCR, and the TCRdb table lists in-frame clones only, not all of them. The sample has fewer than 200,000 clones, approximately 90% seen once. The sample consisted of peripheral blood, taken 28 days after the second dose of the MenACWY control vaccine. The receptors derive from an adult who received the MenACWY meningococcal vaccine as a control.

The CDR3 reads CATSDSASGFYNEQFF. The CDR3 nucleotides are TGTGCCACCAGTGATTCCGCAAGCGGGTTTTACAATGAGCAGTTCTTC. The chain joins TRBV24-1 to TRBJ2-1; tentatively, D is TRBD2 (6 bases). Germline V gene data show CDR1 as KGHDR and CDR2 as SFDVKD. The V end was cut by 2 bases, the J end by 4 bases, with 14 bases between. CDR3 length: 16 residues.

The chain joins TRBV27 to TRBJ2-1; 10 bases line up with TRBD2. The germline V gene encodes CDR1 MNHEY and CDR2 SMNVEV (reference sequence). The CDR3 is 14 residues long. The trim removed 7 bases at V and 7 bases at J, leaving 7 bases unmatched. In nucleotides, the CDR3 is TGTGCCAGCATCAGACTAGCGGGCAAGAATGAGCAGTTCTTC. Translating it yields CASIRLAGKNEQFF.

This chain connects TRBV7-9 to TRBJ1-2, with unresolved D. The CDR3 spans 12 residues. In germline, CDR1 is SEHNR, CDR2 FQNEAQ (reference sequence). Trimming left V 5 bases short and J 1 base short, with 5 bases between. The CDR3 is CASSPSNYGYTF. CDR3 in DNA: TGTGCCAGCAGCCCCAGTAACTATGGCTACACCTTC.

This clone has only one observation. The rearrangement links TRBV5-1 to TRBJ2-5, with 14 bases matching TRBD2. Germline-derived CDR1 and CDR2 are SGHRS and YFSETQ. This CDR3 contains 16 residues. V gave up 4 bases and J gave up 5 bases; unmatched junction bases: 7. CDR3 nucleotides: TGCGCCAGCAGCCGTGGGACTAGCGGGAGCGGGGAGACCCAGTACTTC. Protein sequence: CASSRGTSGSGETQYF.

In regard to this clone: Its ends do not fully match the called genes, so a read error is possible. The chain's CDR3 is CASSLRVNTEAFF. The CDR3 DNA is TGTGCCAGCAGCTTACGGGTGAATACTGAAGCTTTCTTT. The chain carries TRBV11-3 and TRBJ1-1; no definite D call. The CDR3 runs 13 residues. CDR1 is SGHNT, CDR2 YENEEA, per germline.

The rearrangement links TRBV5-1 to TRBJ2-3; 11 positions agree with TRBD2. Germline values: CDR1 SGHRS, CDR2 YFSETQ. V shed 0 bases, J shed 4 bases, and the junction held 7 bases outside the gene matches. The length of the CDR3 is 17 residues. This CDR3 reads CASSLGLAGGTSDTQYF. CDR3 sequence (DNA): TGCGCCAGCAGCTTGGGGCTAGCGGGAGGTACTTCAGATACGCAGTATTTT.

The chain employs TRBV21-1 and TRBJ2-3; TRBD2 is the table's D call and was not checked against the DNA. TRBV21-1 is a pseudogene locus. The CDR3 runs to 17 residues. CDR3: CASSKASLAASTDTQYF. Here the CDR3 DNA reads TGTGCCAGCAGCAAAGCCTCGCTAGCGGCTAGCACAGATACGCAGTATTTT.

The V and J genes are TRBV6-5 and TRBJ2-3; D possibly corresponds to TRBD2 (6 bases). Germline V gives CDR1 MNHEY, CDR2 SVGAGI. The V and J ends lost 2 bases and 0 bases respectively, with 9 bases between them. This CDR3 region has 15 residues. The CDR3 nucleotides are TGTGCCAGCAGTTACGGCGGGGCGAGCACAGATACGCAGTATTTT. This translates into CASSYGGASTDTQYF.

The V call is TRBV19, the J call TRBJ2-1, with a possible D match to TRBD2 (6 bases). CDR1 is LNHDA and CDR2 is SQIVND in the germline V gene (reference sequence). Trimming left V 3 bases short and J 2 bases short, with 11 bases between. This CDR3 has 15 residues. The CDR3 DNA follows: TGTGCCAGTAGTATCATTGCGGGAACCTACAATGAGCAGTTCTTC. Translating gives CASSIIAGTYNEQFF.

The genes are TRBV27 and TRBJ1-5, with D perhaps matching TRBD1 (5 bases). V lost 2 bases and J lost 7, with 6 bases in between. Germline CDR1 reads MNHEY; CDR2 reads SMNVEV (reference sequence). The CDR3 runs 12 residues. CDR3 DNA sequence: TGTGCCAGCAGTTTAGGGGGGCAGCCCCAGCATTTT. It translates to CASSLGGQPQHF.

The rearrangement links TRBV2 to TRBJ2-7, with D perhaps given as TRBD1 or TRBD2 (5 bases each). CDR3 length: 13 amino acids. V was cut by 4 bases and J by 7 bases, with 14 bases left in between. Looked up from germline, CDR1 is SNHLY and CDR2 is FYNNEI. The CDR3 here is CASSVGVSGEQYF. The CDR3 DNA is TGTGCCAGCAGTGTGGGGGTTTCAGGGGAGCAGTACTTC. Looking up the rest from reference TRBV2 and TRBJ2-7 gives the full variable domain: EPEVTQTPSHQVTQMGQEVILRCVPISNHLYFYWYRQILGQKVEFLVSFYNNEISEKSEIFDDQFSVERPDGSNFTLKIRSTKLEDSAMYFCASSVGVSGEQYFGPGTRLTVT.

The V and J genes are TRBV5-5 and TRBJ2-7; 11 bases fit TRBD1. Germline CDR1 reads SGHKS; CDR2 reads YYEKEE (reference sequence). This CDR3 is built from 16 residues. Trimming took 2 bases from V and 0 from J; bases not matched to a gene: 4. The CDR3 DNA is TGTGCCAGCAGCTTAACCGGGACAGGGGGCTCCTACGAGCAGTACTTC. Translating it yields CASSLTGTGGSYEQYF.

DNA for the CDR3: TGTGCCAGCAGCGTATCCCTTAAGGGGGAGAGCTCCTACAATGAGCAGTTCTTC. Translated, it gives CASSVSLKGESSYNEQFF. The chain joins TRBV9 to TRBJ2-1; TRBD1 might be the D (6 bases). V was shortened by 1 base and J by 0 bases, with 17 bases between the two germline ends. The CDR3 is made up of 18 amino acids. Germline-derived CDR1 and CDR2 are SGDLS and YYNGEE. Looking up the rest from reference TRBV9 and TRBJ2-1 gives the full variable domain: DSGVTQTPKHLITATGQRVTLRCSPRSGDLSVYWYQQSLDQGLQFLIQYYNGEERAKGNILERFSAQQFPDLHSELNLSSLELGDSALYFCASSVSLKGESSYNEQFFGPGTRLTVL.

V is TRBV6-1 and J is TRBJ2-7; 8 nucleotides agree with TRBD1. Germline CDR1 and CDR2: MNHNS and SASEGT. CDR3 size: 14 residues. V shed 2 bases and J 5 bases; nucleotides not matched to a gene: 5. Here the CDR3 reads CASSEQGAEDEQYF. The CDR3 DNA reads TGTGCCAGCAGTGAACAGGGGGCGGAGGACGAGCAGTACTTC.

This clone has a single count. Germline is not matched at one junction end, which may reflect a read error. This chain joins TRBV7-6 and TRBJ2-3, with D maybe TRBD2 (5 bases). The germline V gene has CDR1 SGHVS and CDR2 FNYEAQ. The CDR3 consists of 15 residues. This CDR3 is CASSPSTGYTDTRYF. The CDR3 region has the DNA TGTGCCAGCAGCCCGAGTACGGGGTACACAGATACGCGGTATTTT.

In this sample, this clone turned up once. This chain connects TRBV10-3 to TRBJ2-7; 14 bases map to TRBD2. V lost 2 bases to trimming and J lost 5 bases; unmatched junction nucleotides: 8. The CDR3 has 17 amino acids. Germline V CDR1 and CDR2: ENHRY, SYGVKD. The CDR3 DNA sequence: TGTGCCATCAGTGAGGTAGGGACTAGCGGGAGTCCCCACGAGCAGTACTTC. It encodes CAISEVGTSGSPHEQYF.

The genes are TRBV2 and TRBJ1-1, with a weak D call TRBD1 (5 bases). V lost 6 bases and J lost 6, with 11 bases in between. Germline values: CDR1 SNHLY, CDR2 FYNNEI. The CDR3 is 12 residues long. CDR3 sequence: CASSVDSPEAFF. The CDR3 region has the DNA TGTGCCAGCAGCGTCGACAGCCCTGAAGCTTTCTTT.

The rearrangement joins TRBV5-4 to TRBJ2-7; 7 bases map to TRBD1. Trimming at V came to 4 bases and at J to 0 bases, leaving 10 bases not matched to a gene. There are 16 residues in the CDR3. CDR1 and CDR2 (germline): SGHNT, YYREEE (reference sequence). CDR3 sequence reads: CASSRGTGQSSYEQYF. CDR3 bases: TGTGCCAGCAGCCGTGGGACGGGACAGAGCTCCTACGAGCAGTACTTC.

This clone was detected once. The V call is TRBV18, the J call TRBJ1-1; D is possibly TRBD1 (6 bases). Germline CDR1 KGHSH, CDR2 LQKENI. V was pared by 4 bases and J by 5 bases, with 20 bases between. CDR3 length: 16 residues. The CDR3 coding sequence is TGTGCCAGCTCACGGCTACAGGGTATAATGGTTACTGAAGCTTTCTTT. As protein: CASSRLQGIMVTEAFF.

This rearrangement joins TRBV10-3 to TRBJ1-1; D is perhaps TRBD1 (6 bases). The CDR3 has 15 residues. The germline V and J ends were trimmed by 7 bases and 1 base, with 16 bases remaining between them. Per germline, CDR1 ENHRY and CDR2 SYGVKD. The CDR3 DNA reads as TGTGCCATCATCGAGGAGGGGGGCCCGAACACTGAAGCTTTCTTT. It specifies CAIIEEGGPNTEAFF.

The genes are TRBV19 and TRBJ1-2; TRBD1 matches 7 bases. The CDR3 totals 16 residues. CDR1 and CDR2 from the germline V gene are LNHDA and SQIVND (reference sequence). V shed 5 bases, J shed 2 bases, and the junction held 11 bases outside the gene matches. As DNA, the CDR3 is TGTGCCAGTAGTCTAGGGACAGCTGAAAGAAACTATGGCTACACCTTC. Translated, it gives CASSLGTAERNYGYTF.

The V call is TRBV19, the J call TRBJ2-3, with TRBD1 matching 9 bases. This CDR3 is built from 16 residues. Trimming removed 4 bases from V and 4 bases from J; junction bases left unmatched: 9. Germline V lookup: CDR1 LNHDA, CDR2 SQIVND (reference sequence). This chain's CDR3 is CASSNRQGQGADTQYF. The CDR3 DNA reads TGTGCCAGTAGTAATCGACAGGGACAGGGTGCAGATACGCAGTATTTT.

The chain joins TRBV3-1 (or the pseudogene TRBV3-2) to TRBJ1-3; 7 nucleotides agree with TRBD1. From germline, CDR1 is LGHDT and CDR2 YNNKEL (reference sequence). V trimming: 6 bases; J trimming: 0 bases; junction bases outside the gene matches: 5. The CDR3 loop spans 15 amino acids. CDR3 DNA sequence: TGTGCCAGCAGTCCAGACAGGGACTCTGGAAACACCATATATTTT. This sequence encodes CASSPDRDSGNTIYF.

CDR3 loop: CAWGVGLYEQYF. CDR3 nucleotides: TGTGCCTGGGGAGTTGGCCTCTACGAGCAGTACTTC. This chain uses TRBV30 with TRBJ2-7, with D unresolved. Germline CDR1 GTSNPN, CDR2 SVGIG (reference sequence). Trimming pared 5 bases from V and 3 bases from J, leaving 11 bases between. The CDR3 consists of 12 residues.

The gene calls are TRBV2 and TRBJ1-6; 7 bases match TRBD1. With 1 base clipped from V and 9 bases from J, the junction kept 6 bases outside the gene matches. The CDR3 consists of 15 residues. Looked up from germline, CDR1 is SNHLY and CDR2 is FYNNEI. The CDR3 coding sequence is TGTGCCAGCAGTGAAGAATCACAGGGGACTTCACCCCTCCACTTT. It encodes CASSEESQGTSPLHF.

This clone was observed once. This chain connects TRBV5-1 to TRBJ1-1; 7 bases agree with TRBD1. The CDR3 contains 17 residues. V shed 2 bases, J shed 3 bases, and the junction held 13 bases outside the gene matches. Germline V gene lookup returns CDR1 SGHRS and CDR2 YFSETQ. CDR3 sequence: CASSFDRVAKGDTEAFF. The DNA of the CDR3 is TGCGCCAGCAGCTTCGACAGGGTGGCGAAGGGGGACACTGAAGCTTTCTTT.

The chain is built from TRBV6-2 or TRBV6-3 and TRBJ1-2; possibly TRBD1 for D (5 bases). Germline CDR1 is MNHEY and CDR2 is SVGEGT. This CDR3 spans 16 amino acids. Trimming took off 0 bases at V and 2 bases at J, with 13 bases between the two ends. CDR3 sequence (DNA): TGTGCCAGCAGTTACTCGACGGGCGGGACGAACTATGGCTACACCTTC. Amino acid sequence: CASSYSTGGTNYGYTF.

This chain joins TRBV27 and TRBJ1-6; D ambiguous. The CDR3 totals 17 residues. V lost 7 bases to trimming and J lost 7 bases, with 23 bases between them. Germline CDR1 MNHEY, CDR2 SMNVEV (reference sequence). For the CDR3, the DNA is TGTGCCAGCAATTCCCGGGCCCGGTCTTCCCCCAATTCACCCCTCCACTTT. Its translation: CASNSRARSSPNSPLHF.

The chain couples TRBV10-3 to TRBJ2-2, with 9 bases that match TRBD1. Germline trimming cut 9 bases from V and 5 bases from J; bases unmatched to any gene: 4. CDR3 length: 13 residues. Germline V gene lookup returns CDR1 ENHRY and CDR2 SYGVKD. The CDR3 loop is CAIDRGATGELFF. As DNA, the CDR3 is TGTGCCATAGACAGGGGGGCGACCGGGGAGCTGTTTTTT.

The rearrangement joins TRBV30 to TRBJ1-1; 7 positions match TRBD1. The CDR3 has 14 amino acids. CDR1 is GTSNPN, CDR2 SVGIG, per germline (reference sequence). V lost 3 bases to trimming and J lost 4 bases; unmatched junction nucleotides: 8. CDR3 protein: CAWRSRQGGTEAFF. The CDR3 DNA follows: TGTGCCTGGAGGTCGCGTCAGGGGGGCACTGAAGCTTTCTTT.

J is TRBJ1-3 and V is TRBV7-2; D remains ambiguous. Germline lookup yields CDR1 SGHTA and CDR2 FQGNSA. CDR3 length: 15 residues. V dropped 1 base and J dropped 2 bases, with 9 bases sitting between them. The CDR3 bases are TGTGCCAGCAGCTTAGATTCGCAAACTGGAAACACCATATATTTT. Translating it yields CASSLDSQTGNTIYF.

Written as DNA, the CDR3 is TGTGCCAGCAGCCGAGGAGGCACAGATACGCAGTATTTT. It specifies CASSRGGTDTQYF. The V gene is TRBV5-4, the J gene TRBJ2-3; D gene ambiguous. V was trimmed by 4 bases and J by 1 base, leaving 7 bases between them. The CDR3 runs 13 residues. Germline CDR1 and CDR2: SGHNT and YYREEE (reference sequence). The full variable domain, in which reference TRBV5-4 and TRBJ2-3 provide the parts outside the CDR3, is ETGVTQSPTHLIKTRGQQVTLRCSSQSGHNTVSWYQQALGQGPQFIFQYYREEENGRGNFPPRFSGLQFPNYSSELNVNALELDDSALYLCASSRGGTDTQYFGPGTRLTVL.